This paragraph reports one T cell receptor (beta chain). Its target is unknown. The sample contains more than one DNA sequence encoding this CDR3. With 60 Vbeta and 13 Jbeta primers, the PCR was carried out. TCRdb keeps only in-frame clones here, not all; method: immunoSEQ multiplex PCR. This sample has 130,000 to 150,000 clones, with around 80% found just once. The data were obtained in a study of cytomegalovirus exposure and HLA in healthy donors. Germline V gene data show CDR1 as SGHRS and CDR2 as YFSETQ. This CDR3 has 15 amino acids. V gave up 0 bases and J gave up 0 bases; unmatched junction bases: 1. Study findings and constraints: Links to common viral pathogens appeared, in a later analysis, for several of the most significant clusters.

The source is a woman younger than 45 in good health and CMV-seronegative. The genes are TRBV5-1 and TRBJ1-2; 8 bases match TRBD1. Specimen: PBMCs. The CDR3: CASSLGTGSNYGYTF. The CDR3, as DNA: TGCGCCAGCAGCTTGGGGACAGGGTCTAACTATGGCTACACCTTC.